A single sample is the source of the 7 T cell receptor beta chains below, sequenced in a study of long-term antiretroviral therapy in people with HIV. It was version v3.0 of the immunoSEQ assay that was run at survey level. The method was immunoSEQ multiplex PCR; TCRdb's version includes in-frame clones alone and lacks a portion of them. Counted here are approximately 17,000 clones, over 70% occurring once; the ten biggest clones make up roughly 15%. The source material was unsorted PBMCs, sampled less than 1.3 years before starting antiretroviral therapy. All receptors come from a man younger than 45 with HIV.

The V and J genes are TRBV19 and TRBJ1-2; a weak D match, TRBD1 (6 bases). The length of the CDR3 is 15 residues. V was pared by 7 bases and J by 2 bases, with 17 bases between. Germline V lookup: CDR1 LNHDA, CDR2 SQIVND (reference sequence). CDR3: CASTTRGGQNYGYTF. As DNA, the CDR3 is TGTGCCAGTACCACCAGGGGAGGGCAAAACTATGGCTACACCTTC.

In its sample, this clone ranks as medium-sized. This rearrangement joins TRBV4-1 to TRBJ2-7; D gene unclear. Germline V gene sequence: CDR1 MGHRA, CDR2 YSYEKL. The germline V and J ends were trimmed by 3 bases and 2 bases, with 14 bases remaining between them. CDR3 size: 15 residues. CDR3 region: CASSQISDGTYEQYF. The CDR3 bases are TGCGCCAGCAGCCAGATTTCTGATGGAACCTACGAGCAGTACTTC.

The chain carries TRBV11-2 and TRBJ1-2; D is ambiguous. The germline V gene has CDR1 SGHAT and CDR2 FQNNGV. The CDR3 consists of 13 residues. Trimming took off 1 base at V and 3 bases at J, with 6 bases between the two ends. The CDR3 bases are TGTGCCAGCAGCTTAGGTGCGGACTATGGCTACACCTTC. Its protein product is CASSLGADYGYTF.

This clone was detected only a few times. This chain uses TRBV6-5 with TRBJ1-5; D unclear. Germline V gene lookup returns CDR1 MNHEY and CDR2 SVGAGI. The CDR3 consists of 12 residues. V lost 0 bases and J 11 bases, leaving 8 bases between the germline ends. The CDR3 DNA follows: TGTGCCAGCAGTTACTCTGGTGGGGCCCAGCATTTT. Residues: CASSYSGGAQHF.

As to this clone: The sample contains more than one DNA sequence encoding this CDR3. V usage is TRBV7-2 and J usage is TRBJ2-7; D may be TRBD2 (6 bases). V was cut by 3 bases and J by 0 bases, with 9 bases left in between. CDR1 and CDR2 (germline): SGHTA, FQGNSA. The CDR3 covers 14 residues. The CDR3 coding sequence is TGTGCCAGCAGCTTGGGACTGAGCTCCTACGAGCAGTACTTC. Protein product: CASSLGLSSYEQYF.

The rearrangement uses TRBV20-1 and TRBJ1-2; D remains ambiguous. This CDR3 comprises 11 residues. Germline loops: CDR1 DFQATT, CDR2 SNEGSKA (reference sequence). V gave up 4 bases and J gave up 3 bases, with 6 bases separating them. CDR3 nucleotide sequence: TGCAGTGCTAAACAGCACTATGGCTACACCTTC. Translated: CSAKQHYGYTF.

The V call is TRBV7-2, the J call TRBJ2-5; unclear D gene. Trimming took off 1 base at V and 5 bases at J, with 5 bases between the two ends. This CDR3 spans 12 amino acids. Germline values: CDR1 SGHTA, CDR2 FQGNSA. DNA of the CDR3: TGTGCCAGCAGCTTAGTTGAGGAGACCCAGTACTTC. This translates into CASSLVEETQYF.